This T cell receptor beta chain was found in a study of blood T cell repertoires in COVID-19. The CDR3 extends over 13 amino acids. Authors' methods: Using reference gene primer amplification, nucleated cell counts were estimated. Using immunoSEQ multiplex PCR, the repertoire was profiled, and TCRdb retains in-frame clones only, with some absent. V and J calls and clone size are given by that table; D and trimming were obtained from the DNA. Among some 24,000 clones, around 81% were seen once, and the ten largest hold about 6%. The TCR originated in a man aged 70-80 years with acute or convalescent COVID-19. Sequenced: peripheral blood. The V gene is TRBV21-1, the J gene TRBJ1-4; the table's D call of TRBD1 was not tested on the DNA. TRBV21-1 is a pseudogene locus. In DNA, the CDR3 is TGTGCCAGCAGAACAGGGGGTGGCGAAAAACTGTTTTTT. Translation gives CASRTGGGEKLFF.